Listed below are T cell receptor beta chains from one sample, sequenced in a study of identical twins. In TCRdb, the 5' RACE reads were re-called with MiXCR into one record per CDR3 protein. The table lists about 1.7 million distinct CDR3 sequences, 32% of them singletons. Material for sequencing was cord blood. The receptors shown here come from a newborn girl in good health. CDR3s leave out the opening cysteine and the closing phenylalanine or tryptophan. Fields, in order: J gene, V gene, CDR3 protein.

TRBJ1-1,TRBV4-1,ASSQTGRNTEAF
TRBJ1-1,TRBV6-1,ASRLKMNTEAF
TRBJ1-2,TRBV5-1,ASSLPGDGTAEAYYGYT
TRBJ1-2,TRBV20-1,SARPANYGYT
TRBJ2-2,TRBV6-6,ASRSSGELF
TRBJ2-1,TRBV27,ASRWALPGPSSYNEQF
TRBJ2-2,TRBV20-1,SARDQGGTGELF
TRBJ2-7,TRBV7-2,ASSLNQRASGGVSYEQY
TRBJ2-1,TRBV6-6,ASRTGRGGSYNEQF
TRBJ2-7,TRBV10-3,AISVSGRWLHEQY
TRBJ2-1,TRBV7-9,ASSLGYLAGFGETNEQF
TRBJ1-5,TRBV2,ASSVMWTVHLAQPQH
TRBJ1-1,TRBV10-3,AISESRGRGTEAF
TRBJ2-5,TRBV2,ASAALARGQETQY
TRBJ2-3,TRBV20-1,SARVGGSGGWPDTQY
TRBJ1-2,TRBV29-1,SIEDRSSYGYT
TRBJ1-5,TRBV12-3/TRBV12-4,ASSRSFVSHSNQPQH
TRBJ1-3,TRBV10-3,AISGGSSGNTIY
TRBJ1-5,TRBV28,ASSLQKGWQPQH
TRBJ2-3,TRBV10-3,AISEPGLAEGRDTQY
TRBJ2-7,TRBV4-1,ASSQGLKTYEQY
TRBJ2-3,TRBV25-1,ASSDDRRTDTQY
TRBJ2-3,TRBV5-1,ASSLSRDYIRTDTQY
TRBJ1-1,TRBV3-1,AVHRGGQLTSNTEAF
TRBJ2-7,TRBV20-1,SVRLNPAYEQY
TRBJ1-1,TRBV3-1,ASRTGRNTEAF
TRBJ2-1,TRBV12-3/TRBV12-4,ASSSQTYNEQF
TRBJ2-7,TRBV15,ATRDGRLLYEQY
TRBJ1-2,TRBV7-2,ASSARGGRGLGYT
.,TRBV11-2,ASSLRLAVRGEETQY
TRBJ1-1,TRBV5-8,AGYRGRNTEAF
TRBJ2-1,TRBV4-2,ASSTAGGSYNEQF
TRBJ2-7,TRBV28,ASSLTGTSGSYEQY
TRBJ2-1,TRBV5-1,ASSWTGVGSGRDNEQF
TRBJ2-2,TRBV2,ASRGQGSNTGELF
TRBJ1-1,TRBV12-3/TRBV12-4,ASSHLIETGFEAF
TRBJ2-3,TRBV10-3,AISESLAGGQRTTDTQY